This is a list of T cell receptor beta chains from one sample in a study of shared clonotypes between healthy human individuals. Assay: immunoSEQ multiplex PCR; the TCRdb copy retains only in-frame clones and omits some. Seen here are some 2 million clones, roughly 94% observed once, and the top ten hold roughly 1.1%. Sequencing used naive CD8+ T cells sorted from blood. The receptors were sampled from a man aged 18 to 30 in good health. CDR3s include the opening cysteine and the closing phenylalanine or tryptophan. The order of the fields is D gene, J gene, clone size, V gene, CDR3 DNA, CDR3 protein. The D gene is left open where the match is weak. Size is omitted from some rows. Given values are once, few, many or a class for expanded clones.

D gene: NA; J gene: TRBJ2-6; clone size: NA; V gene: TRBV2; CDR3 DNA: TGTGCCAGCAGTGAGGCTGGGGCCAACGTCCTGACTTTC; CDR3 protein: CASSEAGANVLTF
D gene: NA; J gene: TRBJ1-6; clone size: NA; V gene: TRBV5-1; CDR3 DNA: TGCGCCAGCAGCTTAACAGACAGGTCTTATAATTCACCCCTCCACTTT; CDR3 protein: CASSLTDRSYNSPLHF
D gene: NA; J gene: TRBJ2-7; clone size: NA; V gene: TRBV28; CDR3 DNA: TGTGCCAGCAGTTTGCAGGGCGGAACCTACGAGCAGTACTTC; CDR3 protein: CASSLQGGTYEQYF
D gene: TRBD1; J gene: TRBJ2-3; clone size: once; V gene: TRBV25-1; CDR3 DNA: TGTGCCAGCAGTGAATCCCGGACAGGCCCCACAGATACGCAGTATTTT; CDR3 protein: CASSESRTGPTDTQYF
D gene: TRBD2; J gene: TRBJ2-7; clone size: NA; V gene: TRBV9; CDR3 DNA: TGTGCCAGCAGCGTACAGGGAGGGTACGAGCAGTACTTC; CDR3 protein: CASSVQGGYEQYF
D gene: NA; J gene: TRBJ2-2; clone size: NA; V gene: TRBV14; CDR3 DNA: TGTGCCAGCAGTCAGCAGGGGCCAGGAGAGCTGTTTTTT; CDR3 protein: CASSQQGPGELFF
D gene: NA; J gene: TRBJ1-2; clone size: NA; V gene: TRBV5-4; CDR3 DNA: TGTGCCAGCAGCTTGGTGGCAGGTGCTAACTATGGCTACACCTTC; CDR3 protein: CASSLVAGANYGYTF
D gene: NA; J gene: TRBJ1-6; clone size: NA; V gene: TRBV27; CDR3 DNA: TGTGCCAGCAGTTTAACGGGATCACCCCTCCACTTT; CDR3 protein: CASSLTGSPLHF
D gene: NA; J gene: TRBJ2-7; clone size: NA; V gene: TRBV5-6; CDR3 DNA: TGTGCCGGGACGTCTGGAGGGGGCGACTACGAGCAGTACTTC; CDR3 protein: CAGTSGGGDYEQYF
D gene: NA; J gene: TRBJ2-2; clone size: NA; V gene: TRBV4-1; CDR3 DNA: TGCGCCAGCAGCCAATGGCAGGGAGCGAACACCGGGGAGCTGTTTTTT; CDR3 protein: CASSQWQGANTGELFF
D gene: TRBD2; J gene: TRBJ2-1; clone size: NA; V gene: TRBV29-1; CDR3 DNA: TGCAGCGTTGGGGGGGGACTAGCGGGAGATAATGAGCAGTTCTTC; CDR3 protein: CSVGGGLAGDNEQFF
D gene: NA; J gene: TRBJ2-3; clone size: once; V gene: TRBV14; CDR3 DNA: TGTGCCAGCAGCCAAGATAATCGGCACCAAAGCACAGATACGCAGTATTTT; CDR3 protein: CASSQDNRHQSTDTQYF
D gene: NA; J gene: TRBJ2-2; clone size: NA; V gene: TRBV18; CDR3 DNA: TGTGCCAGCTCACCCCCTTTGGGGGAGAGGAACACCGGGGAGCTGTTTTTT; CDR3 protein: CASSPPLGERNTGELFF
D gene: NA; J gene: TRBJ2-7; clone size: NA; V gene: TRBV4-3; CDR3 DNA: TGCGCCAGCAGCCAAGATAAAGGGGGAACCTACGAGCAGTACTTC; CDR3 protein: CASSQDKGGTYEQYF
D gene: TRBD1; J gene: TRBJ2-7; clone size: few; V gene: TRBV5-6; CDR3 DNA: TGTGCCAGCAGCTTGGGACAGGGCCTCTACGAGCAGTACTTC; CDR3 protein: CASSLGQGLYEQYF
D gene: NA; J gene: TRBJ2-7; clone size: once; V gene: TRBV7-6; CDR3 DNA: TGTGCCAGCAGCTTAGCCTTTCTAAGAGGCGGGATTTACGACGAGCAGTACTTC; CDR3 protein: CASSLAFLRGGIYDEQYF
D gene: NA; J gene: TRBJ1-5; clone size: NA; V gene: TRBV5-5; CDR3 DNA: TGTGCCAGCAGCCAAGGATCCGGGGTTCAGCCCCAGCATTTT; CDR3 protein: CASSQGSGVQPQHF
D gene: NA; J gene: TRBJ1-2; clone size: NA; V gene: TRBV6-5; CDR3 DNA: TGTGCCAGCAGTTACGAACCGTACTATGGCTACACCTTC; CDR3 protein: CASSYEPYYGYTF
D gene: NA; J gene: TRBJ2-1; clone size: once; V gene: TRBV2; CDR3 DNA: TGTGCCAGCAGGCAAGGGGGGGAAGGCGATGAGCAGTTCTTC; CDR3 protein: CASRQGGEGDEQFF
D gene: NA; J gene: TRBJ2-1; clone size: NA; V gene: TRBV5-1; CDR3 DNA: TGCGCCAGCAGCCCCGCAGGGCCCTACAATGAGCAGTTCTTC; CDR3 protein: CASSPAGPYNEQFF
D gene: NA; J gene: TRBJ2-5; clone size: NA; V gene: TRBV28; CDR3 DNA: TGTGCCAGCAGCCATGAAGGGGGAGGGGAGACCCAGTACTTC; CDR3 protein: CASSHEGGGETQYF
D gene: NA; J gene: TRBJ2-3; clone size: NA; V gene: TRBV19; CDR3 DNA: TGTGCCAGTAGTATAGTGGGGGGCGCGCCAGATACGCAGTATTTT; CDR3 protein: CASSIVGGAPDTQYF
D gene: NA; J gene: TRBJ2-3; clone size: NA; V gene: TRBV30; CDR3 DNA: TGTGCCTGGGGATGGGGGGAAGCCACAGATACGCAGTATTTT; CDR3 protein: CAWGWGEATDTQYF
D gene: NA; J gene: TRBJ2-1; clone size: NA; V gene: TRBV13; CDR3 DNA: TGTGCCAGCAGCATCAGCGGCTACTCCCCTGAGCAGTTCTTC; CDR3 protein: CASSISGYSPEQFF
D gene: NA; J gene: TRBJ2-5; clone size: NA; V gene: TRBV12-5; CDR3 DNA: TGTGCTAGTGAGAGCCCGTACCAAGAGACCCAGTACTTC; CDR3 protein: CASESPYQETQYF
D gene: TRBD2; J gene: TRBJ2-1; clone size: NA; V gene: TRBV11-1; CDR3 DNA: TGTGCCAGCAGCAGTTCGACTAGCGGGGGGAGGGAGCAGTTCTTC; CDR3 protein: CASSSSTSGGREQFF
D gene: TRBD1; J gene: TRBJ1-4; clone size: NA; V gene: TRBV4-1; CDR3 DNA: TGCGCCAGCAGCCCATGGGACAGGGGTGGAGAAAAACTGTTTTTT; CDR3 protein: CASSPWDRGGEKLFF
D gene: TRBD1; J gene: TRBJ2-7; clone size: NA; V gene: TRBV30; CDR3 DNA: TGTGCCTGGAGTGGGTACTCGACAGGGATCTACGAGCAGTACTTC; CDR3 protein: CAWSGYSTGIYEQYF
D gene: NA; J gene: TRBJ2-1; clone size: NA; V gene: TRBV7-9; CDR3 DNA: TGTGCCAGCAGCTTTTTGACGGATGGATCCTACAATGAGCAGTTCTTC; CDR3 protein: CASSFLTDGSYNEQFF
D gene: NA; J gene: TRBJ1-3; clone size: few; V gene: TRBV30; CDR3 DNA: TGTGCCTGCAATACAGGGAATGTGAACACCATATATTTT; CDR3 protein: CACNTGNVNTIYF
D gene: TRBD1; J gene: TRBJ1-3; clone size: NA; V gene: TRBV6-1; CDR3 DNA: TGTGCCAGCAGTGGGACAGGGGGCACTGGAAACACCATATATTTT; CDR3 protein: CASSGTGGTGNTIYF
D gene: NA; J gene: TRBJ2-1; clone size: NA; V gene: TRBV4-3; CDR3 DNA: TGCGCCAGCAGCCCAGAGGTGGGCCGCTCCTACAATGAGCAGTTCTTC; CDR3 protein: CASSPEVGRSYNEQFF
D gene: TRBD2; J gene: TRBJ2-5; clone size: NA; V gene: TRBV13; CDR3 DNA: TGTGCCAGCAGCTTGGGACTAGCGGGAGTAGTGGAAGAGACCCAGTACTTC; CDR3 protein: CASSLGLAGVVEETQYF
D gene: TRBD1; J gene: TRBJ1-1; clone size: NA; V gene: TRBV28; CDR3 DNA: TGTGCCAGCAGTTACCCGGAGGGGGCAACTGAAGCTTTCTTT; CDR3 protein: CASSYPEGATEAFF
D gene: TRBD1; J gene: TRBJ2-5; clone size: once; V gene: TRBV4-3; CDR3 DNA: TGCGCCAGCAGCCAAGGACAGGGACGCGAAGCGGAAGAGACCCAGTACTTC; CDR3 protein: CASSQGQGREAEETQYF
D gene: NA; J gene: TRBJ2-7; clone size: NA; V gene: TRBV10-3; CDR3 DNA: TGTGCCATCAGTGAGTCATCCTACGAGCAGTACTTC; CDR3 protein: CAISESSYEQYF
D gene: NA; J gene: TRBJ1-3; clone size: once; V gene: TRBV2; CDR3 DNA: TGTGCCAGCAGTGAAGGAATGGGTACTGGAAACACCATATATTTT; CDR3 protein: CASSEGMGTGNTIYF
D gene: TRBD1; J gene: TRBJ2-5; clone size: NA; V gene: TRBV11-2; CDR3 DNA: TGTGCCAGCAGTTTTACCCGGGACAGGGAAGAAGAGACCCAGTACTTC; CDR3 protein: CASSFTRDREEETQYF
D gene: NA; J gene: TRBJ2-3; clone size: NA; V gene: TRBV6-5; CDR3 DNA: TGTGCCAGCGGTGAGGGATTCGGAACAGATACGCAGTATTTT; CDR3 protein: CASGEGFGTDTQYF
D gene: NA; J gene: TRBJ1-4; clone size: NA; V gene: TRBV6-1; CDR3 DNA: TGTGCCAGCAGCACTTTAGACCCGGATAATGAAAAACTGTTTTTT; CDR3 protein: CASSTLDPDNEKLFF
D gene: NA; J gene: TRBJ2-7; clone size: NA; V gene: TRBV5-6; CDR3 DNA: TGTGCCAGCAGCTTGGAGGGACCGGGAGACTTCTCCTACGAGCAGTACTTC; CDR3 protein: CASSLEGPGDFSYEQYF
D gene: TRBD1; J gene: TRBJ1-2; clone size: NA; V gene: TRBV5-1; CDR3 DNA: TGCGCCAGCAGCTGGCCGCGGACAGGGGATGGCTACACCTTC; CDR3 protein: CASSWPRTGDGYTF
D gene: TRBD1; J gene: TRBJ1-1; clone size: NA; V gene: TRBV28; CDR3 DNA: TGTGCCAGCAGTTTTGACAGGGATTCAGCTTTCTTT; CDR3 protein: CASSFDRDSAFF
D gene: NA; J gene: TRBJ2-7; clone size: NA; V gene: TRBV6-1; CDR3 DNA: TGTGCCAGCAGTGGACGGTGGGACTACGAGCAGTACTTC; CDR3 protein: CASSGRWDYEQYF
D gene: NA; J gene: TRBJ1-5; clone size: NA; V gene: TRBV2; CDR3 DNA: TGTGCCAGCTCTGAAGGACTGCTCAATCAGCCCCAGCATTTT; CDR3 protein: CASSEGLLNQPQHF
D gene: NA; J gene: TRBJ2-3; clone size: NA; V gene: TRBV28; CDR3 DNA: TGTGCCAGCAAAGGGACCTTAATTGGGGGGGGCCCAGATACGCAGTATTTT; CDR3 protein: CASKGTLIGGGPDTQYF
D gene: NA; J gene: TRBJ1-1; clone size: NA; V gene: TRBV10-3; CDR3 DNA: TGTGCCATCAGCAACAGCGACAACAACACTGAAGCTTTCTTT; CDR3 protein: CAISNSDNNTEAFF
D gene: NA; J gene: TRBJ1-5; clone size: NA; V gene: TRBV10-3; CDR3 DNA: TGTGCCATCAGTGAGTCGAGAGCGGAGGGAGATTATAGCAATCAGCCCCAGCATTTT; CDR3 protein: CAISESRAEGDYSNQPQHF
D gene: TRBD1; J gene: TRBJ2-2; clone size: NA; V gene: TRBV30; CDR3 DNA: TGTGCCTGGAGCCGACAGGGGGCCCCCGGGGAGCTGTTTTTT; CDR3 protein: CAWSRQGAPGELFF
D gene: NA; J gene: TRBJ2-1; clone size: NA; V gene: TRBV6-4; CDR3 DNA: TGTGCCAGCACCATCCAAGGGGATGAGCAGTTCTTC; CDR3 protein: CASTIQGDEQFF
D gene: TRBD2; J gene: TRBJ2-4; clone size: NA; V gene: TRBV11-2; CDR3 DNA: TGTGCCAGCCGGTCTCTTAGGGATAGCGGGGGCAGCGGAAACATTCAGTACTTC; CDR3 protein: CASRSLRDSGGSGNIQYF
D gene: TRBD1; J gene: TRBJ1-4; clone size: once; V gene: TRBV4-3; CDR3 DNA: TGCGCCAGCAGCCCTGACAGGGCTGGGTTTGCAACTAATGAAAAACTGTTTTTT; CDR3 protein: CASSPDRAGFATNEKLFF
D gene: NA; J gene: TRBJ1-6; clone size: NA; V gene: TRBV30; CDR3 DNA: TGTGCCTGGGATTTCCATTCACCCCTCCACTTT; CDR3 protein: CAWDFHSPLHF
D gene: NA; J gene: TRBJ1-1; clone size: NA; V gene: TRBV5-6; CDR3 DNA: TGTGCCAGCAGCTCAGGGGTTCCGGGGACTGAAGCTTTCTTT; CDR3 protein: CASSSGVPGTEAFF
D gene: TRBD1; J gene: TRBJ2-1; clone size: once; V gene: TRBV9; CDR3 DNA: TGTGCCAGCAGCTCCGGGACAGGGGGTACCAATGAGCAGTTCTTC; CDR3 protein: CASSSGTGGTNEQFF